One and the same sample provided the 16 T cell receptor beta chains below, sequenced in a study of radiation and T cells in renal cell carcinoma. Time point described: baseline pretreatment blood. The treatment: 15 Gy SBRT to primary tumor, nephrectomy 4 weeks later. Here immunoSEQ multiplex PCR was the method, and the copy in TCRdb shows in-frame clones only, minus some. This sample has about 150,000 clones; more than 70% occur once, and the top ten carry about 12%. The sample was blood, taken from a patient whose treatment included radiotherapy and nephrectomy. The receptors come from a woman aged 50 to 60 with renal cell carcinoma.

The chain's CDR3 is CASSIVGKSNQPQHF. The CDR3 DNA follows: TGTGCCAGTAGTATAGTGGGAAAAAGCAATCAGCCCCAGCATTTT. The chain carries TRBV19 and TRBJ1-5; D is unresolved. This CDR3 is 15 amino acids long. CDR1 LNHDA and CDR2 SQIVND come from the germline V gene (reference sequence). The ends were cut back, 1 base at V and 1 base at J, with 8 bases in the middle.

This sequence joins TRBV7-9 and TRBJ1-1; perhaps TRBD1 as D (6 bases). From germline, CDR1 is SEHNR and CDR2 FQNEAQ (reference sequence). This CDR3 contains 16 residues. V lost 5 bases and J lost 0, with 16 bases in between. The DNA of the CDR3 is TGTGCCAGCAGCACCCGACGGGGGGCGATGAACACTGAAGCTTTCTTT. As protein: CASSTRRGAMNTEAFF.

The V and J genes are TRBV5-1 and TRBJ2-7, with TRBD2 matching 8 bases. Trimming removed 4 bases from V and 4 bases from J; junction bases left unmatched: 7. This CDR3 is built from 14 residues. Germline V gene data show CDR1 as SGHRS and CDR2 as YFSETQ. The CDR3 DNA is TGCGCCAGCAGCGTTATTAGCGGGGAATACGAGCAGTACTTC. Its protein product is CASSVISGEYEQYF.

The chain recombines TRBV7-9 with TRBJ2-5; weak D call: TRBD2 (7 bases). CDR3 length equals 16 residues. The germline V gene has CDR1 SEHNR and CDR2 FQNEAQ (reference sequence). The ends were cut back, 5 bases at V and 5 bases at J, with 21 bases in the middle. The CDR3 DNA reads TGTGCCAGCAGCCCGTCGGGTTGGGGGGGCAGCGAGACCCAGTACTTC. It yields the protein CASSPSGWGGSETQYF. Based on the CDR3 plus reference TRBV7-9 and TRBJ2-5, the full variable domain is DTGVSQNPRHKITKRGQNVTFRCDPISEHNRLYWYRQTLGQGPEFLTYFQNEAQLEKSRLLSDRFSAERPKGSFSTLEIQRTEQGDSAMYLCASSPSGWGGSETQYFGPGTRLLVL.

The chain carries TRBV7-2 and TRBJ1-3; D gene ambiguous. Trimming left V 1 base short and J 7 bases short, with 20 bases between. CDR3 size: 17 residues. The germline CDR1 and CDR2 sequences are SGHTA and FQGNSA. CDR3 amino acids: CASSLGGRGERWNTIYF. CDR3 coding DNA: TGTGCCAGCAGCTTAGGGGGTCGGGGAGAAAGGTGGAACACCATATATTTT. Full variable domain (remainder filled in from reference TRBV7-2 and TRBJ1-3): GAGVSQSPSNKVTEKGKDVELRCDPISGHTALYWYRQSLGQGLEFLIYFQGNSAPDKSGLPSDRFSAERTGGSVSTLTIQRTQQEDSAVYLCASSLGGRGERWNTIYFGEGSWLTVV.

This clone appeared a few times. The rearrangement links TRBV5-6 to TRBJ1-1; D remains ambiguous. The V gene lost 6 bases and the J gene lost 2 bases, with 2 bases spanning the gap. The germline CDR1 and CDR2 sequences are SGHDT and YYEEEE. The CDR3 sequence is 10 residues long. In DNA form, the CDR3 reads TGTGCCAGCAACAACACTGAAGCTTTCTTT. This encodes CASNNTEAFF.

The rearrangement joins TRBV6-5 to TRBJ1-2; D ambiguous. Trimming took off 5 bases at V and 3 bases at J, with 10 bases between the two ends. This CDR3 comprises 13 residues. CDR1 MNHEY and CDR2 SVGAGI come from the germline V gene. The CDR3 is CASSRQVDYGYTF. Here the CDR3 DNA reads TGTGCCAGCAGTCGTCAGGTTGACTATGGCTACACCTTC.

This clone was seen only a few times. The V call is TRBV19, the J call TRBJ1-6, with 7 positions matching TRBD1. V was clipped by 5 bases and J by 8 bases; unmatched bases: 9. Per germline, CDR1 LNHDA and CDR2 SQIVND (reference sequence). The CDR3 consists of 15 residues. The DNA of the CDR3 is TGTGCCAGTAGTCTAATCGACAGGGTTGATTCACCCCTCCACTTT. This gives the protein CASSLIDRVDSPLHF.

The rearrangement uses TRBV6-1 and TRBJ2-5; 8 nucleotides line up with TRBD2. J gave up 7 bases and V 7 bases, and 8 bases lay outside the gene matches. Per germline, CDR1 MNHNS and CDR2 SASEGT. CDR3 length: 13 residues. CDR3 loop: CASIRGGRGTQYF. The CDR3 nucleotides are TGTGCCAGCATCCGGGGGGGCCGGGGGACCCAGTACTTC.

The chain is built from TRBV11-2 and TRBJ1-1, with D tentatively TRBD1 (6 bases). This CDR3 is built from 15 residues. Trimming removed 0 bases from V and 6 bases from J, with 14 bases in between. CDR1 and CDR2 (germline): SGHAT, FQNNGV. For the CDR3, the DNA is TGTGCCAGCAGCTTAGAGGGGGGGGGCTTACCTGAAGCTTTCTTT. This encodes CASSLEGGGLPEAFF.

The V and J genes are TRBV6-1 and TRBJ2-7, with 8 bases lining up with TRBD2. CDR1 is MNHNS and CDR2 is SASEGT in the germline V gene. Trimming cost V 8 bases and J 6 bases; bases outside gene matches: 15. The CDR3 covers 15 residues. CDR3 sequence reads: CASWDGGTRALEQYF. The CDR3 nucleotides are TGTGCCAGCTGGGACGGGGGGACTAGGGCCCTCGAGCAGTACTTC.

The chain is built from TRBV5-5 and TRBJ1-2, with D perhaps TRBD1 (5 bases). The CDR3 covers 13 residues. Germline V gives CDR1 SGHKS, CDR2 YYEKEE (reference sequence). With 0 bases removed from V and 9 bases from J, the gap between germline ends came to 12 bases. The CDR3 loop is CASSLGGASSYTF. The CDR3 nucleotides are TGTGCCAGCAGCTTGGGTGGGGCGAGCAGCTACACCTTC.

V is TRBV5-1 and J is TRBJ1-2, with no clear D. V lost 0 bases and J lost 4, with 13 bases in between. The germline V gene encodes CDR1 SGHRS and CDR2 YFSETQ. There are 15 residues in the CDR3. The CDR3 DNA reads TGCGCCAGCAGCTTGGGAGGCGTGTACCGCTATGGCTACACCTTC. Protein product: CASSLGGVYRYGYTF. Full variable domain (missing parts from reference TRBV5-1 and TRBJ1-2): KAGVTQTPRYLIKTRGQQVTLSCSPISGHRSVSWYQQTPGQGLQFLFEYFSETQRNKGNFPGRFSGRQFSNSRSEMNVSTLELGDSALYLCASSLGGVYRYGYTFGSGTRLTVV.

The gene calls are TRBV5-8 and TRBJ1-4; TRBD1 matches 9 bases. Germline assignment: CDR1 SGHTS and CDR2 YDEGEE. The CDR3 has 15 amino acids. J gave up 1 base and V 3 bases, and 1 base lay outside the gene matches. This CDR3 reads CASSWGQGTNEKLFF. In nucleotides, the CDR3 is TGTGCCAGCAGCTGGGGACAGGGAACTAATGAAAAACTGTTTTTT.

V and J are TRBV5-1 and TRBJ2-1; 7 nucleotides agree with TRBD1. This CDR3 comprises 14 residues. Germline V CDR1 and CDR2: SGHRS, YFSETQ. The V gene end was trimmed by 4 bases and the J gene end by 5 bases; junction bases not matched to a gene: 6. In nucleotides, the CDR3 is TGCGCCAGCAGCAGGAGGACAGGCGACAATGAGCAGTTCTTC. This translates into CASSRRTGDNEQFF. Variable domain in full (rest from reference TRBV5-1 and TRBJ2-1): KAGVTQTPRYLIKTRGQQVTLSCSPISGHRSVSWYQQTPGQGLQFLFEYFSETQRNKGNFPGRFSGRQFSNSRSEMNVSTLELGDSALYLCASSRRTGDNEQFFGPGTRLTVL.

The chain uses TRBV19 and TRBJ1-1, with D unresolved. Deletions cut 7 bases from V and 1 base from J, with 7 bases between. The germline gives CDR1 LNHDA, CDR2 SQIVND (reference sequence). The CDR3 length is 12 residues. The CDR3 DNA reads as TGTGCCAGTAAATTCCAGAACACTGAAGCTTTCTTT. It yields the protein CASKFQNTEAFF. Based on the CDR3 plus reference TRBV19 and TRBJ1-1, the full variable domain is DGGITQSPKYLFRKEGQNVTLSCEQNLNHDAMYWYRQDPGQGLRLIYYSQIVNDFQKGDIAEGYSVSREKKESFPLTVTSAQKNPTAFYLCASKFQNTEAFFGQGTRLTVV.